This T cell receptor beta chain was obtained from a study of Tregs in tolerant kidney transplant recipients. Points from the study as a whole: No direct test of biological reproducibility was done here.

This table comes from immunoSEQ multiplex PCR, and its TCRdb copy is limited to in-frame clones, with some not included. The sample totals around 48,000 clones; its top ten clones hold around 0.8%. Thawed PBMCs were FACS-sorted into unstimulated CD4+CD25+CD127- regulatory T cells, CD4+CD25- non-regulatory cells, CD4 and CD8 cells. About this clone: Its target is not known. The read stops 3 residues short of the end of the CDR3; the missing end is completed from the germline J gene.

The CDR3 sequence is 14 residues long. V shed 5 bases, J shed 5 bases, and the junction held 6 bases outside the gene matches. CDR1 LNHDA and CDR2 SQIVND come from the germline V gene (reference sequence). V usage is TRBV19 and J usage is TRBJ2-7, with TRBD2 matching 10 bases. The source is a human donor who received a combined kidney and bone marrow transplant. The sequencing here drew on CD4+ T cells from blood, taken before the transplant. The CDR3 DNA, read in part, is TGTGCCAGTAGTCGGCTAGCGGGAGAGAACGAG. Encoded protein: CASSRLAGENE. The entire CDR3 protein is CASSRLAGENEQYF.